The 3 T cell receptor beta chains given below trace back to one sample, sequenced in a study of OX40 agonist ivuxolimab in advanced cancers. Receptors were amplified or captured by the immunoSEQ multiplex PCR assay. Here the immuneACCESS table is served through TCRdb, limited to in-frame sequences with V and J called. Missing clones are a known gap in these copies; in checked studies unresolved V genes cover under half, and the rest lacks a known reason. The sample profile shows 50,000 to 70,000 clones; approximately 85% of them were found once. The ten largest clones represent about 3% of the sample. The material sequenced was CD4+ or CD8+ T cells sorted from blood, taken in a trial of the OX40 agonist ivuxolimab. These receptors all stem from an adult with an advanced solid tumor such as melanoma, head and neck, liver or kidney cancer.

The V and J genes are TRBV5-1 and TRBJ2-5, with unresolved D. With the DNA end fitting TRBJ2-7 better, the J assignment may be wrong. The CDR3 spans 14 residues. Germline values: CDR1 SGHRS, CDR2 YFSETQ. Here the CDR3 DNA reads TGCGCCAGCAGCTTGGCCGTTGGAATATACGAGCAGTACTTC. This codes for CASSLAVGIYEQYF.

This chain connects TRBV7-3 to TRBJ2-3; the match to TRBD2 covers 9 bases. Germline-derived CDR1 and CDR2 are SGHTA and FQGTGA. The CDR3 is 15 residues long. J gave up 3 bases and V 2 bases, and 3 bases lay outside the gene matches. The DNA of the CDR3 is TGTGCCAGCAGCTTAGTCGCGGGGGGGACAGATACGCAGTATTTT. It yields the protein CASSLVAGGTDTQYF.

The chain uses TRBV19 and TRBJ2-5; D not certain. From germline, CDR1 is LNHDA and CDR2 SQIVND (reference sequence). There are 13 residues in the CDR3. Trimming cost V 3 bases and J 0 bases, with 5 bases left between them. The CDR3 DNA sequence: TGTGCCAGTAGTATTTGGGACCAAGAGACCCAGTACTTC. This translates into CASSIWDQETQYF. Full variable domain (missing parts from reference TRBV19 and TRBJ2-5): DGGITQSPKYLFRKEGQNVTLSCEQNLNHDAMYWYRQDPGQGLRLIYYSQIVNDFQKGDIAEGYSVSREKKESFPLTVTSAQKNPTAFYLCASSIWDQETQYFGPGTRLLVL.